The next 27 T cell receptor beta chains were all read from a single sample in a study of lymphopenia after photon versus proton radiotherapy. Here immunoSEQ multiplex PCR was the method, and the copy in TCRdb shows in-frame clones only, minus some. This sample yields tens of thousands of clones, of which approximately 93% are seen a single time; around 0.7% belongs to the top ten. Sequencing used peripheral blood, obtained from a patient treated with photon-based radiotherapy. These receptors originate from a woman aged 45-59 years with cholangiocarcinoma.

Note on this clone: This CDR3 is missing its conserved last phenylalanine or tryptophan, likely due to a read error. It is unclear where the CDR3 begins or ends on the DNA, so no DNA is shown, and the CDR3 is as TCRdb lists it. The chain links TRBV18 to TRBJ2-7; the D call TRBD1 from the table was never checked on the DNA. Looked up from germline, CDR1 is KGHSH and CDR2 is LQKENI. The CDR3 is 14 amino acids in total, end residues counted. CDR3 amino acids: CASSQSEGARIMGL.

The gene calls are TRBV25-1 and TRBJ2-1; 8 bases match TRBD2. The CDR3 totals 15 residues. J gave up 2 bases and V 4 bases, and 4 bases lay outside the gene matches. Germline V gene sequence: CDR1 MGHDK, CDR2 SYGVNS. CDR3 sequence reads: CASSAFGGAYNEQFF. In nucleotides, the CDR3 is TGTGCCAGCAGTGCGTTCGGGGGGGCCTACAATGAGCAGTTCTTC.

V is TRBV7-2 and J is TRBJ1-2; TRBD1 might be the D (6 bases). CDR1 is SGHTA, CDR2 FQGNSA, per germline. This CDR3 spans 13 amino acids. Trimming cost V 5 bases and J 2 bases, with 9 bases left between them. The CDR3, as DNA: TGTGCCAGCAGCCCCCAGGGGAACTATGGCTACACCTTC. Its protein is CASSPQGNYGYTF.

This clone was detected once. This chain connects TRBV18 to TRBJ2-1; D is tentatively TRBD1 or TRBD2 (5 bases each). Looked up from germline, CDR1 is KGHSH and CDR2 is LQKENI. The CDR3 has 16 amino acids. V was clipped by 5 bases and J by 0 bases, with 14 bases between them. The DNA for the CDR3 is TGTGCCAGCTCAGCCCGGGACGTCGCCTCCTACAATGAGCAGTTCTTC. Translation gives CASSARDVASYNEQFF.

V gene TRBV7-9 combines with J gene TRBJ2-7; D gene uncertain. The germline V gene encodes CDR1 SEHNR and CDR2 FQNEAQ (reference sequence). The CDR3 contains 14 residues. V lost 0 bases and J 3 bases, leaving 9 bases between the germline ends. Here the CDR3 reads CASSLAGLRYEQYF. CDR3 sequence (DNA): TGTGCCAGCAGCTTAGCAGGGCTCCGCTACGAGCAGTACTTC.

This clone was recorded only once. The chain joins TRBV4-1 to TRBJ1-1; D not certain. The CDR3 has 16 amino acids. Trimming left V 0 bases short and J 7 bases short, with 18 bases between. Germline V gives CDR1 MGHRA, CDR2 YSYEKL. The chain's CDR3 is CASSQDWTAHGREAFF. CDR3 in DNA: TGCGCCAGCAGCCAAGATTGGACCGCTCACGGCCGTGAAGCTTTCTTT.

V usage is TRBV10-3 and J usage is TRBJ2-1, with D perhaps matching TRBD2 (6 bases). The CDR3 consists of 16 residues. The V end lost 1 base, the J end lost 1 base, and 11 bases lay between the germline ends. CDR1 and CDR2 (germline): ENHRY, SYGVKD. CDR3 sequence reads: CAISEFPGGSYNEQFF. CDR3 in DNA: TGTGCCATCAGTGAGTTCCCCGGGGGATCCTACAATGAGCAGTTCTTC.

In DNA form, the CDR3 reads TGTGCCAGCAGCCTATACTTGGGACTAGCGGGGGGAGAGACCCAGTACTTC. This codes for CASSLYLGLAGGETQYF. The V and J genes are TRBV13 and TRBJ2-5; TRBD2 matches at 15 bases. V trimming: 5 bases; J trimming: 4 bases; junction bases outside the gene matches: 8. CDR3 size: 17 residues. Germline assignment: CDR1 PRHDT and CDR2 FYEKMQ (reference sequence). The complete variable domain, with remaining parts taken from reference TRBV13 and TRBJ2-5, reads AAGVIQSPRHLIKEKRETATLKCYPIPRHDTVYWYQQGPGQDPQFLISFYEKMQSDKGSIPDRFSAQQFSDYHSELNMSSLELGDSALYFCASSLYLGLAGGETQYFGPGTRLLVL.

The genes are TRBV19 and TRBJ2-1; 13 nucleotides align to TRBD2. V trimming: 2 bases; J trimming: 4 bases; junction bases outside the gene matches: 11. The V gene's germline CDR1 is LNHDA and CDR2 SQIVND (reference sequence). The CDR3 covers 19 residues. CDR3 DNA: TGTGCCAGTAGTATACAGACTAGCGGGGGGCCCCCTCCTTACAATGAGCAGTTCTTC. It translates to CASSIQTSGGPPPYNEQFF. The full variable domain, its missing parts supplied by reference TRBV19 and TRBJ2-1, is DGGITQSPKYLFRKEGQNVTLSCEQNLNHDAMYWYRQDPGQGLRLIYYSQIVNDFQKGDIAEGYSVSREKKESFPLTVTSAQKNPTAFYLCASSIQTSGGPPPYNEQFFGPGTRLTVL.

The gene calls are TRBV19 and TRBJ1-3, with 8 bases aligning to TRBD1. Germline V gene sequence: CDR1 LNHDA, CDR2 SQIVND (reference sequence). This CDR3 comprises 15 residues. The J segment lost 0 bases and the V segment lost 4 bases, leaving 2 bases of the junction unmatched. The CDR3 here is CASSTTGGSGNTIYF. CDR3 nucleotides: TGTGCCAGTAGTACAACAGGGGGCTCTGGAAACACCATATATTTT.

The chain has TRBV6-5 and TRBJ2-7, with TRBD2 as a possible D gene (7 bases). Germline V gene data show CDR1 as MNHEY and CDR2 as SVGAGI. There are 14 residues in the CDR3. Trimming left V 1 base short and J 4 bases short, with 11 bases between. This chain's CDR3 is CASSYYGGPYEQYF. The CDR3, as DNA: TGTGCCAGCAGTTACTACGGGGGGCCTTACGAGCAGTACTTC.

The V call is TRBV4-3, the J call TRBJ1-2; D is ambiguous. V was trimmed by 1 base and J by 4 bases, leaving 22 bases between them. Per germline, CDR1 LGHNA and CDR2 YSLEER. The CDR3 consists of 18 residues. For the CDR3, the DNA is TGCGCCAGCAGCCAAGTGTTTTGGACCGACCAGAATGGCTATGGCTACACCTTC. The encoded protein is CASSQVFWTDQNGYGYTF.

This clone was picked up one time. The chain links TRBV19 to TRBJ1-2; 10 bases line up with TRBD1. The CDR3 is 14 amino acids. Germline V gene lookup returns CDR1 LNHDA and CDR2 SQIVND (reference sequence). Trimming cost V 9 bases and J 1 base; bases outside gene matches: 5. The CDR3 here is CASQGTGVNYGYTF. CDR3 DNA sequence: TGTGCCAGCCAGGGGACAGGGGTTAACTATGGCTACACCTTC.

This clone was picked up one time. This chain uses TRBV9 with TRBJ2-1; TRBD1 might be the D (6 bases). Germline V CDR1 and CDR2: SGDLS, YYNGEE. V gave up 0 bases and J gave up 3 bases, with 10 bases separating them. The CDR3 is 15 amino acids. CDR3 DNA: TGTGCCAGCAGCGTAGTCCAGGGGAGCTACAATGAGCAGTTCTTC. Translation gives CASSVVQGSYNEQFF.

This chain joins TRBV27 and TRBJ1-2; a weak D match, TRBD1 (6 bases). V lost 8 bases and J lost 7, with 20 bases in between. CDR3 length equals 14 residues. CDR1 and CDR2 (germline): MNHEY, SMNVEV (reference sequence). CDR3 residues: CASGLGGAPGGYTF. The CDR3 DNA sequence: TGTGCCAGCGGCCTCGGGGGGGCTCCAGGTGGCTACACCTTC.

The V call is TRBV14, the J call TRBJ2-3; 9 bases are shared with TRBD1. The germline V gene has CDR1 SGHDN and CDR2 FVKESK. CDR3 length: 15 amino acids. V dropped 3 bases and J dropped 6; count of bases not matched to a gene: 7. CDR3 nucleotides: TGTGCCAGCAGCCACTACAGGGGGCAAGGGGATACGCAGTATTTT. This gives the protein CASSHYRGQGDTQYF.

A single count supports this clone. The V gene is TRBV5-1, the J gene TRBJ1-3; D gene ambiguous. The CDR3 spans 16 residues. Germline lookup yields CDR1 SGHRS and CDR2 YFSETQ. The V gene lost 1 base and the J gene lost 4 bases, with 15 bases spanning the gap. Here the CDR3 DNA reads TGCGCCAGCAGCTTGTCCCCCGCGGTTGGGGGAAACACCATATATTTT. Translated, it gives CASSLSPAVGGNTIYF.

The chain's CDR3 is CASSYGFATDTQYF. In DNA, the CDR3 is TGTGCCAGCTCCTACGGGTTCGCCACAGATACGCAGTATTTT. The rearrangement joins TRBV2 to TRBJ2-3; D remains ambiguous. Germline V gives CDR1 SNHLY, CDR2 FYNNEI. There are 14 residues in the CDR3. The V end was cut by 8 bases, the J end by 2 bases, with 14 bases between.

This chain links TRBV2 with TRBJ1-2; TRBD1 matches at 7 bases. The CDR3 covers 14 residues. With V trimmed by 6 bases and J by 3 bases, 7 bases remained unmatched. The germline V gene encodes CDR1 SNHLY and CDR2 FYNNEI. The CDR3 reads CASRARGQDYGYTF. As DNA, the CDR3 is TGTGCCAGCAGAGCAAGAGGACAGGACTATGGCTACACCTTC.

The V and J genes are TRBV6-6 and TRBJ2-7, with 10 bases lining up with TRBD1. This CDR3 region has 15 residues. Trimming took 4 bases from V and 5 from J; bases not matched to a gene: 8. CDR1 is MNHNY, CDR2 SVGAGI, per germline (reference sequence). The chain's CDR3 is CASSSYPGQGHEQYF. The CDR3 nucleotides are TGTGCCAGCAGTTCCTACCCGGGACAGGGGCACGAGCAGTACTTC.

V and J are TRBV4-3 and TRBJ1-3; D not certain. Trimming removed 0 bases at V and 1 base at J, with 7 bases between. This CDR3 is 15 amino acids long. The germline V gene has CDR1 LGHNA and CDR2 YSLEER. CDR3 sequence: CASSQDPGSGNTIYF. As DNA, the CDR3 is TGCGCCAGCAGCCAAGATCCAGGTTCTGGAAACACCATATATTTT.

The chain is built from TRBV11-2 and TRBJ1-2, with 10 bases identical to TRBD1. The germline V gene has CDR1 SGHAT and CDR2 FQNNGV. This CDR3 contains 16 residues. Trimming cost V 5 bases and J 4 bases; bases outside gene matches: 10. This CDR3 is CASSPIRTGGSYGYTF. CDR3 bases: TGTGCCAGCAGCCCCATCCGGACAGGGGGATCCTATGGCTACACCTTC.

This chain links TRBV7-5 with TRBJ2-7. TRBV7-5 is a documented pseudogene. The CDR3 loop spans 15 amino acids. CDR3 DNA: TGTGCCCACCCCGCTCGGCAGATTTGGTCCTACGAGCAGTACTTC. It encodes CAHPARQIWSYEQYF.

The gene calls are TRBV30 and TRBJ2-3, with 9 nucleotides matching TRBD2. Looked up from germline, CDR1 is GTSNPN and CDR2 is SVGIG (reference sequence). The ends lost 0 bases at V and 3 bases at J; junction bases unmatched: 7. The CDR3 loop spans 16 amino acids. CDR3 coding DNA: TGTGCCTGGAGTGTCGGCGGGGGGGCTTGGACAGATACGCAGTATTTT. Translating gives CAWSVGGGAWTDTQYF.

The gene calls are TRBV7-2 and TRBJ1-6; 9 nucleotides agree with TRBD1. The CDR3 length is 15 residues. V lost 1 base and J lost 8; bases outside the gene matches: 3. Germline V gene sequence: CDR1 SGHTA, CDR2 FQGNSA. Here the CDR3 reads CASSLDRGPDSPLHF. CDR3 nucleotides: TGTGCCAGCAGCTTAGACAGGGGGCCGGATTCACCCCTCCACTTT.

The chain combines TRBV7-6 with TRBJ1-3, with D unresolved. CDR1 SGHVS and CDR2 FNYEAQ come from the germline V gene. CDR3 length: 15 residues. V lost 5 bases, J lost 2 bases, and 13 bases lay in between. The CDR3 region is CASSQDRYPGNTIYF. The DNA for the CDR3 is TGTGCCAGCAGCCAGGACCGTTATCCTGGAAACACCATATATTTT.

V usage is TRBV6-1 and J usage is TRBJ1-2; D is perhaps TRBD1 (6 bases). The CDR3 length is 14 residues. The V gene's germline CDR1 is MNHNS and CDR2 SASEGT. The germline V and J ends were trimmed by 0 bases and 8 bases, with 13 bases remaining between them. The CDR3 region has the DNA TGTGCCAGCAGTGAAGCGAGGGGGTTTGTGGGCTACACCTTC. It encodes CASSEARGFVGYTF.